This TCR beta chain was retrieved from a study of T cells in Graves' hyperthyroidism and ophthalmopathy (dated by TCRdb to the late 2010s). Regarding the complete study: Peripheral blood was sampled at the time of initial diagnosis, prior to any treatment. The paper reports TCR Vbeta CDR3 sequencing of some 140 peripheral blood samples: some 41 ophthalmopathy, approximately 74 hyperthyroidism and about 17 progressor patients. Prospective prediction of ophthalmopathy was tested in an independent validation cohort of fewer than 20 hyperthyroidism patients and approximately 17 patients who later progressed to ophthalmopathy. Thyroid tissue and blood T-cell repertoires from several Graves' hyperthyroidism patients were also compared in the study. After blood sampling, hyperthyroidism patients were treated with methimazole at a starting dose of 30 mg daily, and ophthalmopathy patients were treated with high-dose intravenous methylprednisolone. The roughly 100 discovery patients were randomly split 7:3 into training and test sets. To identify TCR V-J signatures that set the groups apart, the researchers used a discovery cohort of 100 patients, made up of 40 to 45 with Graves' ophthalmopathy and some 55 with stable Graves' hyperthyroidism. The full study reports these points: Most expanded thyroid clonotypes (frequency above 0.001) were also detected in blood, a finding suggesting that blood repertoires may reflect thyroid immune responses. Sample size was not statistically predetermined, and blinding of investigators to group allocation was not performed. Ophthalmopathy was separated from stable hyperthyroidism by a 13 V-J signature model, with about 88% sensitivity and about 81% specificity obtained in cross-validation and 80%/75% obtained in testing. In validation, progression to ophthalmopathy was predicted by the model with around 71% sensitivity and 72% to 85% specificity, a median of about 6 months before onset.

Unmatched junction bases come to 10, with V trimmed by 4 bases and J by 5 bases. The CDR3 holds 14 amino acids from the cysteine to the phenylalanine. Only the CDR3 part of the read is kept: 42 bases, read in frame from the first base. From a lookup of the germline V gene, CDR1 and CDR2 are SQVTM and ANQGSEA. The TCR beta CDR3 regions were amplified from RNA transcripts. The TCR CDR3 was subjected to a first round of RT-PCR using the HTBI primer set and the Qiagen OneStep RT-PCR kit. The libraries were constructed in a second round of multiplex PCR and then size-selected and purified. Paired-end sequencing of the libraries was performed with 100 bp reads on an Illumina HiSeq2000. The original methods were these. SOAPnuke was used to process the raw data, throwing out any read that contained adapters or uncalled bases, had a mean Phred below 15, or lacked an exact constant-primer or identifier match. COPE v1.2.5 was used to merge the high-quality paired reads, and each unique nucleotide sequence was defined as a clonotype. MiTCR v1.1 was used to align the clonotypes against IMGT TRBV, TRBD and TRBJ reference segments. Analysis was restricted to V-J combinations with a frequency above 0.0001, which covered about 99% of repertoires. A TCS score was defined as the ratio between F50 (clonal expansion) and ExV (chaos), using BLOSUM62-based TCRdist between CDR3 peptides within each V-J. Welch's t-statistics and random forest reduced just over 500 V-J features to about 13, which were used in a naive Bayes classifier (R e1071). The public reads were reprocessed in TCRdb via fastp at Q25 and MiXCR, keeping in-frame beta chains. Every CDR3 protein is listed once, alongside the most common genes and DNA of its rows. V and J calls and clone size were set by TCRdb, not the authors. This sample lists about half a million distinct CDR3 sequences; less than 25% were detected once. The ten largest clones capture more than 20% of the sample.

Stable Graves' hyperthyroidism was defined as no progression to ophthalmopathy during 18 months of follow-up. The hyperthyroidism patients were between 18 and 65 years old and newly diagnosed, with a disease duration of less than 2 months. Exclusion was applied to patients with uncontrolled infections, other autoimmune diseases, pregnancy or lactation. Diagnoses were established on the basis of clinical symptoms, serum thyroxine and TRAb, thyroid ultrasound, and orbital computed tomography. PBMCs were separated from roughly 10 ml of fresh peripheral blood using Ficoll-Paque density gradient centrifugation. Total RNA was extracted using Trizol reagent, and RNA quality was assessed on an Agilent 2100 Bioanalyzer. This clonotype was seen at least ten times. Its binding antigen is unknown. No much larger clonotype is one base removed from it; base qualities were not supplied.

This TCR was recovered from a young man with Graves' hyperthyroidism. Sequenced material: blood. Recombination linked TRBV29-1 to TRBJ1-1, and TRBD1 matches 7 of the central bases. The DNA is TGCAGCGTTGGAAAGACAGGGACTGGAACTGAAGCTTTCTTT. The resulting protein is CSVGKTGTGTEAFF.